These T cell receptor beta chains were read from a single sample in a study of post-analysis software for immune sequencing data. From the PCR reads, TCRdb called clonotypes with MiXCR, one entry per CDR3 protein. The profile covers 650,000 to 850,000 distinct CDR3 sequences, with approximately 53% appearing a single time and under 6% taken by the ten largest. What was sequenced was blood. The origin of the receptors is a girl aged 10 to 17 with multiple sclerosis. The CDR3 runs from the conserved cysteine through the conserved F or W. The D gene is left open where the match is weak. The size field is filled for only some rows; it gives once, few, many or a size class.

v_gene	j_gene	d_gene	abundance	CDR3aa	CDR3nt
TRBV3-1	TRBJ2-3	TRBD2	.	CASSQRGGARTDTQYF	TGTGCCAGCAGCCAACGCGGGGGGGCCCGCACAGATACGCAGTATTTT
TRBV7-2	TRBJ2-7	TRBD2	few	CASSSRPSGLLDEQYF	TGTGCCAGCAGCTCCCGCCCTAGCGGGCTCCTCGACGAGCAGTACTTC
TRBV5-5	TRBJ2-1	TRBD1	.	CASSWDGTGNEQFF	TGTGCCAGCAGCTGGGACGGGACAGGCAATGAGCAGTTCTTC
TRBV12-3/TRBV12-4	TRBJ1-1	.	.	CASTSGYSNTEAFF	TGTGCCAGCACCTCGGGGTACTCGAACACTGAAGCTTTCTTT
TRBV7-2	TRBJ1-4	.	.	CASSPVRRGEKLFF	TGTGCCAGCAGCCCTGTCCGGCGGGGTGAAAAACTGTTTTTT
TRBV25-1	TRBJ1-1	.	.	CASSESHPNTEAFF	TGTGCCAGCAGTGAAAGCCATCCGAACACTGAAGCTTTCTTT
TRBV15	TRBJ2-7	TRBD2	few	CATSRERGVSYEQYF	TGTGCCACCAGCAGAGAGCGGGGGGTCTCCTACGAGCAGTACTTC
TRBV27	TRBJ2-5	.	.	CASSLSQVWETQYF	TGTGCCAGCAGTTTAAGCCAGGTCTGGGAGACCCAGTACTTC
TRBV14	TRBJ2-1	.	.	CASRGDTTRNEQFF	TGTGCCAGCAGGGGTGACACCACGAGGAATGAGCAGTTCTTC
TRBV9	TRBJ2-5	.	.	CASSVMTGQETQYF	TGTGCCAGCAGCGTGATGACAGGCCAAGAGACCCAGTACTTC
TRBV29-1	TRBJ2-3	TRBD2	.	CSVVLRVAGAGSDTQYF	TGCAGCGTTGTCCTCCGTGTAGCGGGAGCGGGATCAGATACGCAGTATTTT
TRBV20-1	TRBJ2-7	TRBD1	few	CSASISGTGPYEQYF	TGCAGTGCTAGCATCTCCGGGACAGGGCCCTACGAGCAGTACTTC
TRBV15	TRBJ2-3	TRBD1	few	CATSRLKGQTDTQYF	TGTGCCACCAGCAGACTGAAGGGACAGACAGATACGCAGTATTTT
TRBV7-2	TRBJ2-3	.	once	CASSLVGGAAGTDTQYF	TGTGCCAGCAGCTTAGTGGGGGGGGCCGCAGGCACAGATACGCAGTATTTT
TRBV12-3/TRBV12-4	TRBJ2-1	TRBD2	few	CASSPWPSGNNEQFF	TGTGCCAGCAGCCCGTGGCCTAGCGGAAACAATGAGCAGTTCTTC
TRBV7-9	TRBJ2-7	TRBD2	.	CASSLGGSSGEQYF	TGTGCCAGCAGCTTAGGCGGGAGCTCGGGCGAGCAGTACTTC
TRBV5-1	TRBJ2-5	TRBD2	.	CASSMPGLAGGETQYF	TGCGCCAGCAGCATGCCGGGACTAGCGGGAGGAGAGACCCAGTACTTC
TRBV3-1	TRBJ1-2	.	.	CASSQGARLLGYTF	TGTGCCAGCAGCCAAGGGGCCAGACTCCTTGGCTACACCTTC
TRBV7-2	TRBJ2-1	TRBD1	.	CASSPGSGTGTYNEQFF	TGTGCCAGCAGCCCGGGTTCGGGGACAGGGACCTACAATGAGCAGTTCTTC
TRBV6-4	TRBJ2-1	.	.	CASSDLFRLSYNEQFF	TGTGCCAGCAGTGACTTGTTTAGACTCTCGTACAATGAGCAGTTCTTC
TRBV12-3/TRBV12-4	TRBJ2-5	TRBD1	.	CASRQTGGRETQYF	TGTGCCAGCAGACAGACAGGGGGTCGGGAGACCCAGTACTTC
TRBV9	TRBJ2-6	.	few	CASSKDSGANVLTF	TGTGCCAGCAGCAAAGACTCTGGGGCCAACGTCCTGACTTTC
TRBV29-1	TRBJ2-3	.	.	CSAEFTSTDTQYF	TGCAGCGCGGAATTTACTAGCACAGATACGCAGTATTTT
TRBV2	TRBJ2-1	.	.	CASSYFGTRGSNEQFF	TGTGCCAGCAGTTATTTCGGGACAAGGGGATCCAATGAGCAGTTCTTC
TRBV27	TRBJ1-2	.	.	CASSLDGPNYGNTF	TGTGCCAGCAGTTTAGACGGACCTAACTATGGCAACACCTTC
TRBV12-3/TRBV12-4	TRBJ2-7	TRBD2	.	CASSLAGGVDEQYF	TGTGCCAGCAGTTTAGCGGGGGGGGTCGACGAGCAGTACTTC
TRBV24-1	TRBJ2-1	.	.	CATSDFAPPNEQFF	TGTGCCACCAGTGATTTTGCACCCCCCAATGAGCAGTTCTTC